Presented here are 8 T cell receptor beta chains from one specimen sequenced in a study of shared clonotypes between healthy human individuals. Cells designated naive CD8 were CD45RO-negative and were positively selected for CCR7, with terminally differentiated effector memory CD45RA+ cells excluded. Sequencing was performed with immunoSEQ multiplex PCR; in TCRdb, only in-frame clones are kept and a portion is missing. Of 450,000 to 700,000 clones listed, 95% are singletons. The sequenced material came from naive CD8+ T cells sorted from blood. These receptor sequences come from a woman in her 30s in good health.

In its sample, this clone was seen once. The gene calls are TRBV7-9 and TRBJ2-7; D gene ambiguous. This CDR3 comprises 14 residues. V lost 5 bases and J 4 bases, leaving 15 bases between the germline ends. The germline CDR1 and CDR2 sequences are SEHNR and FQNEAQ (reference sequence). CDR3 protein: CASSRETKDYEQYF. The CDR3 nucleotides are TGTGCCAGCAGCAGAGAAACTAAAGATTACGAGCAGTACTTC.

The chain combines TRBV5-6 with TRBJ2-7, with TRBD2 matching 7 bases. Losses at the gene ends were 0 bases for V and 5 bases for J; bases not matched to a gene: 14. The CDR3 is 17 amino acids. Germline CDR1 and CDR2: SGHDT and YYEEEE. This CDR3 reads CASSLVRSGRMNHEQYF. The CDR3 nucleotides read TGTGCCAGCAGCTTGGTACGTTCCGGGAGGATGAACCACGAGCAGTACTTC. The variable domain in full, completed from reference TRBV5-6 and TRBJ2-7, reads DAGVTQSPTHLIKTRGQQVTLRCSPKSGHDTVSWYQQALGQGPQFIFQYYEEEERQRGNFPDRFSGHQFPNYSSELNVNALLLGDSALYLCASSLVRSGRMNHEQYFGPGTRLTVT.

The chain links TRBV7-6 to TRBJ2-7, with 10 bases fitting TRBD2. The CDR3 extends over 15 amino acids. V was pared by 3 bases and J by 4 bases, with 6 bases of the junction left unmatched. Per germline, CDR1 SGHVS and CDR2 FNYEAQ. CDR3 sequence: CASSFGTSELYEQYF. CDR3 bases: TGTGCCAGCAGCTTTGGGACTAGCGAACTATACGAGCAGTACTTC.

This chain links TRBV19 with TRBJ1-1, with D unresolved. The ends were cut back, 3 bases at V and 4 bases at J, with 9 bases in the middle. The germline gives CDR1 LNHDA, CDR2 SQIVND (reference sequence). The CDR3 extends over 13 amino acids. The DNA for the CDR3 is TGTGCCAGTAGTATTACAGCCAGCACTGAAGCTTTCTTT. Translating gives CASSITASTEAFF.

The rearrangement uses TRBV19 and TRBJ1-5, with 7 positions matching TRBD1. The CDR3 contains 16 residues. Looked up from germline, CDR1 is LNHDA and CDR2 is SQIVND (reference sequence). Unmatched junction bases numbered 9, after V lost 4 bases and J lost 3 bases. CDR3 loop: CASSNTLQGLNQPQHF. The CDR3 region has the DNA TGTGCCAGTAGTAACACGTTACAGGGGCTCAATCAGCCCCAGCATTTT. The complete variable domain, with remaining parts taken from reference TRBV19 and TRBJ1-5, reads DGGITQSPKYLFRKEGQNVTLSCEQNLNHDAMYWYRQDPGQGLRLIYYSQIVNDFQKGDIAEGYSVSREKKESFPLTVTSAQKNPTAFYLCASSNTLQGLNQPQHFGDGTRLSIL.

The chain is built from TRBV30 and TRBJ1-4; D might be TRBD1 (5 bases). CDR3 length: 16 amino acids. Germline V gene lookup returns CDR1 GTSNPN and CDR2 SVGIG (reference sequence). Trimming removed 5 bases at V and 0 bases at J, with 16 bases between. The CDR3 nucleotides are TGTGCCTGGGGGGCCTACCGGAGTTCAACTAATGAAAAACTGTTTTTT. As protein: CAWGAYRSSTNEKLFF.

The CDR3 DNA sequence: TGTGCCAGCAGTACCGGGACTAGCTACAATGAGCAGTTCTTC. This codes for CASSTGTSYNEQFF. This rearrangement joins TRBV6-6 to TRBJ2-1, with 8 bases that match TRBD2. This CDR3 is built from 14 residues. After removal of 5 bases from V and 3 bases from J, the junction contained 3 bases not matched to a gene. Looked up from germline, CDR1 is MNHNY and CDR2 is SVGAGI (reference sequence).

The rearrangement uses TRBV7-6 and TRBJ2-2; the match to TRBD2 covers 7 bases. CDR1 is SGHVS and CDR2 is FNYEAQ in the germline V gene. CDR3 length: 16 residues. The trim removed 2 bases at V and 0 bases at J, leaving 3 bases unmatched. Here the CDR3 DNA reads TGTGCCAGCAGCTTAATTCGGGGGGCGAACACCGGGGAGCTGTTTTTT. Translating gives CASSLIRGANTGELFF. Full variable domain (rest looked up from reference TRBV7-6 and TRBJ2-2): GAGVSQSPRYKVTKRGQDVALRCDPISGHVSLYWYRQALGQGPEFLTYFNYEAQQDKSGLPNDRFSAERPEGSISTLTIQRTEQRDSAMYRCASSLIRGANTGELFFGEGSRLTVL.